Shown below are 25 T cell receptor beta chains from a single sample sequenced in a study of beta chain features in type 1 diabetes (dated by TCRdb to between 2018 and 2020). Study-level results and caveats: A moderate but significant shortening of TCRB CDR3 length was observed in type 1 diabetes patients in all four CD4+ subsets.

Receptor amplification or capture employed the immunoSEQ multiplex PCR assay. The High Capacity cDNA Reverse Transcription Kit was used to reverse transcribe all of the isolated RNA, meaning that expressed TCRB transcripts were what got sequenced. The table was pulled from immuneACCESS by TCRdb, which kept in-frame rearrangements only. Such tables lose some clones; where checked, under half of the loss comes from unresolved V genes, and the rest has no known cause. In this sample the table shows 100,000 to 150,000 clones, around 9% of which occur a single time. 0.6% to 0.9% of the sample comes from the top ten. Antigens for these TCRs are unknown. The specimen was central memory CD4+ T cells from blood. The source of these receptors is a man aged 30 to 39 with type 1 diabetes.

This chain links TRBV19 with TRBJ1-6; 9 bases are shared with TRBD1. The CDR3 loop spans 17 amino acids. Germline CDR1 reads LNHDA; CDR2 reads SQIVND (reference sequence). V trimming: 3 bases; J trimming: 7 bases; junction bases outside the gene matches: 10. Here the CDR3 reads CASSIGSGQGGNSPLHF. The CDR3 DNA reads TGTGCCAGTAGTATCGGATCGGGACAGGGTGGCAATTCACCCCTCCACTTT.

The gene calls are TRBV7-9 and TRBJ1-1; D uncertain. Germline-derived CDR1 and CDR2 are SEHNR and FQNEAQ (reference sequence). The CDR3 totals 14 residues. Trimming pared 5 bases from V and 2 bases from J, leaving 12 bases between. CDR3 in amino acids: CASSLAGSNTEAFF. The CDR3 DNA reads as TGTGCCAGCAGCCTCGCGGGTTCAAACACTGAAGCTTTCTTT.

This clone has just a few counts. V and J are TRBV7-8 and TRBJ1-5; D ambiguous. The CDR3 runs 14 residues. The V end was cut by 1 base, the J end by 4 bases, with 8 bases between. Germline loops: CDR1 SGHVS, CDR2 FQNEAQ. The CDR3 region has the DNA TGTGCCAGCAGCTTAGTTGCTATGAATCAGCCCCAGCATTTT. This encodes CASSLVAMNQPQHF.

This clone was observed a few times. Other nucleotide sequences in the sample specify the same CDR3. The chain is built from TRBV5-1 and TRBJ1-1, with unresolved D. CDR3 length: 14 amino acids. Trimming shortened V by 0 bases and J by 4 bases, and 10 bases separated the two germline ends. Germline lookup yields CDR1 SGHRS and CDR2 YFSETQ. CDR3 DNA sequence: TGCGCCAGCAGCTTGGATCCGGGTGGCACTGAAGCTTTCTTT. Its translation is CASSLDPGGTEAFF.

This clone was seen a few times. The chain employs TRBV5-1 and TRBJ2-3, with 12 bases fitting TRBD1. V dropped 6 bases and J dropped 5; count of bases not matched to a gene: 13. The length of the CDR3 is 17 residues. Germline assignment: CDR1 SGHRS and CDR2 YFSETQ. DNA of the CDR3: TGCGCCAGCACCATCAATCCCGGGACAGGGGGCGGAGATACGCAGTATTTT. Residues: CASTINPGTGGGDTQYF.

The CDR3 is CASRQRSGTGGETQYF. The CDR3 nucleotides are TGTGCCAGCAGGCAAAGATCCGGGACAGGGGGAGAGACCCAGTACTTC. The J gene is TRBJ2-5, the V gene TRBV28; 11 positions match TRBD1. This CDR3 is built from 16 residues. Trimming cost V 6 bases and J 4 bases; bases outside gene matches: 10. Germline-derived CDR1 and CDR2 are MDHEN and SYDVKM.

The V call is TRBV7-2, the J call TRBJ2-1, with a weak D call TRBD2 (5 bases). Trimming took 4 bases from V and 4 from J, leaving 8 bases between them. The CDR3 is 13 amino acids. CDR1 and CDR2 from the germline V gene are SGHTA and FQGNSA. CDR3 sequence reads: CASSSRVYNEQFF. The DNA of the CDR3 is TGTGCCAGCAGCTCGAGGGTGTACAATGAGCAGTTCTTC.

With regard to this clone: Other DNA sequences of this sample code for an identical CDR3. CDR3: CASSPSGETQYF. The CDR3 coding sequence is TGTGCCAGCAGCCCCAGCGGAGAGACCCAGTACTTC. The J gene is TRBJ2-5, the V gene TRBV7-2, with a tentative D call TRBD2 (5 bases). The ends were cut back, 5 bases at V and 4 bases at J, with 8 bases in the middle. The CDR3 is 12 amino acids. In germline, CDR1 is SGHTA, CDR2 FQGNSA.

The chain couples TRBV19 to TRBJ2-1; 7 positions agree with TRBD1. Germline V gene sequence: CDR1 LNHDA, CDR2 SQIVND (reference sequence). This CDR3 spans 14 amino acids. The V segment lost 9 bases and the J segment 1 base; nucleotides outside the gene matches: 6. CDR3 sequence (DNA): TGTGCCAGCACAGACAGGGTTTCCTACAATGAGCAGTTCTTC. Its protein is CASTDRVSYNEQFF.

There are a few counts of this clone. This chain connects TRBV25-1 to TRBJ1-6, with a tentative D call TRBD1 (5 bases). CDR1 is MGHDK and CDR2 is SYGVNS in the germline V gene. The CDR3 covers 16 residues. V was clipped by 1 base and J by 7 bases, with 14 bases between them. CDR3 protein: CASSEFGGNSNSPLHF. The CDR3 DNA is TGTGCCAGCAGTGAATTTGGGGGGAATAGCAATTCACCCCTCCACTTT.

This clone came up a few times. The J gene is TRBJ1-3, the V gene TRBV30; D gene uncertain. Germline CDR1 reads GTSNPN; CDR2 reads SVGIG (reference sequence). The CDR3 is made up of 15 amino acids. V lost 0 bases and J lost 2, with 11 bases in between. The CDR3 region is CAWSVVLGAGNTIYF. In DNA, the CDR3 is TGTGCCTGGAGTGTTGTTTTGGGAGCTGGAAACACCATATATTTT.

The chain uses TRBV5-6 and TRBJ1-1; tentative D call: TRBD1 (5 bases). CDR3 length equals 13 residues. Trimming took 6 bases from V and 6 from J, leaving 15 bases between them. Germline V gene data show CDR1 as SGHDT and CDR2 as YYEEEE. The CDR3 DNA reads TGTGCCAGCACCTTAAGGGGTTCCCCTGAAGCTTTCTTT. This sequence encodes CASTLRGSPEAFF.

This clone showed up just a few times. J is TRBJ2-7 and V is TRBV6-5, with a tentative D call TRBD1 (5 bases). Trimming took off 6 bases at V and 5 bases at J, with 14 bases between the two ends. The CDR3 is 13 residues long. Germline V gives CDR1 MNHEY, CDR2 SVGAGI. The CDR3 reads CASSLVVGDEQYF. For the CDR3, the DNA is TGTGCCAGCAGCTTGGTGGTAGGGGACGAGCAGTACTTC.

The J gene is TRBJ2-1, the V gene TRBV15; 11 bases map to TRBD1. Trimming took 8 bases from V and 8 from J; bases not matched to a gene: 5. The CDR3 runs 13 residues. CDR1 and CDR2 (germline): LNHNV, YYDKDF (reference sequence). The CDR3 region has the DNA TGTGCCACCGGGACAGGGGGGATGGATGAGCAGTTCTTC. Protein product: CATGTGGMDEQFF.

The chain carries TRBV5-4 and TRBJ2-6, with a possible D match to TRBD2 (5 bases). Trimming cost V 10 bases and J 2 bases, with 13 bases left between them. This CDR3 comprises 14 residues. The germline V gene has CDR1 SGHNT and CDR2 YYREEE (reference sequence). The CDR3 region has the DNA TGTGCCTGGAGTTCCGGGGCTGGGGCCAACGTCCTGACTTTC. Encoded protein: CAWSSGAGANVLTF.

This clone turned up a few times. The rearrangement uses TRBV7-2 and TRBJ1-5, with TRBD1 matching over 7 bases. Germline CDR1 and CDR2: SGHTA and FQGNSA. The CDR3 loop spans 16 amino acids. V shed 2 bases, J shed 0 bases, and the junction held 4 bases outside the gene matches. In nucleotides, the CDR3 is TGTGCCAGCAGCTTAACGGGACAGAATAGCAATCAGCCCCAGCATTTT. Encoded protein: CASSLTGQNSNQPQHF.

The chain combines TRBV2 with TRBJ2-1; D unclear. Per the germline V gene, CDR1 is SNHLY and CDR2 is FYNNEI. V gave up 4 bases and J gave up 4 bases, with 14 bases separating them. The CDR3 is 15 residues long. In nucleotides, the CDR3 is TGTGCCAGCAGTGCTCGGCCTGGCGGATACAATGAGCAGTTCTTC. Its protein product is CASSARPGGYNEQFF. The full variable domain, its missing parts supplied by reference TRBV2 and TRBJ2-1, is EPEVTQTPSHQVTQMGQEVILRCVPISNHLYFYWYRQILGQKVEFLVSFYNNEISEKSEIFDDQFSVERPDGSNFTLKIRSTKLEDSAMYFCASSARPGGYNEQFFGPGTRLTVL.

The V gene is TRBV7-8, the J gene TRBJ2-7; D might be TRBD1 (6 bases). V was trimmed by 0 bases and J by 3 bases, leaving 12 bases between them. Germline CDR1 SGHVS, CDR2 FQNEAQ. CDR3 size: 15 residues. CDR3 coding DNA: TGTGCCAGCAGCTTAGCAGGGGACACTGGCTACGAGCAGTACTTC. Its protein product is CASSLAGDTGYEQYF.

V gene TRBV19 combines with J gene TRBJ1-5; TRBD1 might be the D (5 bases). The CDR3 contains 11 residues. Trimming removed 10 bases at V and 3 bases at J, with 7 bases between. CDR1 is LNHDA and CDR2 is SQIVND in the germline V gene (reference sequence). CDR3 nucleotide sequence: TGTGCCACAGGGCACAATCAGCCCCAGCATTTT. It specifies CATGHNQPQHF.

The rearrangement uses TRBV5-5 and TRBJ2-7, with 7 bases aligning to TRBD2. CDR1 and CDR2 from the germline V gene are SGHKS and YYEKEE (reference sequence). The CDR3 length is 15 residues. The junction had 7 bases not matched to a gene; V was cut back by 4 bases and J by 0 bases. DNA of the CDR3: TGTGCCAGCAGCCAGACTAGCCGAAACTCCTACGAGCAGTACTTC. Encoded protein: CASSQTSRNSYEQYF.

The chain combines TRBV9 with TRBJ2-3; the D gene is possibly TRBD1 (5 bases). This CDR3 contains 16 residues. V lost 3 bases and J lost 0, with 14 bases in between. The germline CDR1 and CDR2 sequences are SGDLS and YYNGEE. The CDR3 sequence: CASSALTGTSTDTQYF. As DNA, the CDR3 is TGTGCCAGCAGCGCGTTAACAGGAACTAGCACAGATACGCAGTATTTT.

This clone appeared a few times. V gene TRBV29-1 combines with J gene TRBJ1-1, with TRBD1 identical over 8 bases. This CDR3 comprises 12 residues. V lost 3 bases, J lost 9 bases, and 6 bases stayed unmatched. The germline V gene has CDR1 SQVTM and CDR2 ANQGSEA. CDR3 sequence (DNA): TGCAGCGTTGACGACAGGGGCGATCAAGCTTTCTTT. It encodes CSVDDRGDQAFF.

The rearrangement links TRBV5-1 to TRBJ1-6; 9 bases match TRBD1. The CDR3 is 15 residues long. Per the germline V gene, CDR1 is SGHRS and CDR2 is YFSETQ. V was clipped by 4 bases and J by 7 bases; unmatched bases: 6. CDR3 sequence (DNA): TGCGCCAGCAGCCCACAGGGGGCGCAGAATTCACCCCTCCACTTT. Protein: CASSPQGAQNSPLHF.

This chain links TRBV7-9 with TRBJ1-2; perhaps TRBD1 as D (6 bases). Germline V gene lookup returns CDR1 SEHNR and CDR2 FQNEAQ (reference sequence). The germline V and J ends were trimmed by 4 bases and 2 bases, with 8 bases remaining between them. This CDR3 has 13 residues. The CDR3 DNA reads as TGTGCCAGCAGCTCTACAGGGAACTATGGCTACACCTTC. This gives the protein CASSSTGNYGYTF.

Worth noting for this clone: Other DNA sequences in this sample translate to the same CDR3. The chain couples TRBV6-6 to TRBJ2-5; tentative D call: TRBD2 (6 bases). The germline V gene has CDR1 MNHNY and CDR2 SVGAGI (reference sequence). CDR3 length equals 14 residues. Trimming removed 2 bases at V and 5 bases at J, with 12 bases between. In DNA, the CDR3 is TGTGCCAGCAGTTACCCGGGTGGGGGGGAGACCCAGTACTTC. Residues: CASSYPGGGETQYF.